This T cell receptor beta chain emerged from a study of blood T cell repertoires in COVID-19. Looking at the study overall: The samples span acute and convalescent COVID-19 from the United States, Italy and Spain.

The CDR3 has 20 residues. The ends lost 2 bases at V and 2 bases at J; junction bases unmatched: 17. The germline V gene encodes CDR1 SGHRS and CDR2 YFSETQ. The data were produced by immunoSEQ multiplex PCR, yet TCRdb's version contains in-frame clones alone and is incomplete. This table holds about 350,000 clones, roughly 90% found once. This study enrolled people aged about 18 to 100 from about 24 US geographic areas. Participants were placed into cohorts based on the clinical history they reported. Someone with COVID-19 had been met by exposed participants within 2 weeks before study entry. The source is a woman aged 25 to 39 who had been exposed to COVID-19. Sample: PBMCs or T cells enriched from blood (not recorded which). The chain is built from TRBV5-1 and TRBJ2-5, with 11 positions matching TRBD2. CDR3 DNA sequence: TGCGCCAGCAGCTTTACCCCGGGACTAGCGGTCCAGGGGGGTCAAGAGACCCAGTACTTC. This gives the protein CASSFTPGLAVQGGQETQYF.